The rows below give T cell receptor beta chains drawn from one sample of a study of cytomegalovirus exposure and HLA in healthy donors. Repertoires were generated with immunoSEQ multiplex PCR, while TCRdb's copy carries only in-frame clones and drops some. The sample lists 250,000 or so clones, about 90% seen once, with 1.7% in the top ten. Input material: PBMCs. These TCRs come from a girl aged 2-10 years in good health and CMV-seronegative. CDR3s include the opening cysteine and the closing phenylalanine or tryptophan. D genes are given only for firm matches. Part of the rows lack a size; the others show once, few, many or a class for expanded clones.

>TRBV29-1|.|TRBJ1-1|.
TGCAGCGTTTCTCCGCGGTGGTCGAACACTGAAGCTTTCTTT
CSVSPRWSNTEAFF
>TRBV7-9|TRBD2|TRBJ2-7|.
TGTTCCAGCAGCGGGTTGTGGAGCGGGGGGCAGTACGAGCAGTACTTC
CSSSGLWSGGQYEQYF
>TRBV7-6|.|TRBJ2-3|few
TGTGCCAGCAGCTTAGGGACTAGCACAGATACGCAGTATTTT
CASSLGTSTDTQYF
>TRBV13|TRBD1|TRBJ2-7|.
TGTGCCAGCAGCTTAACAGGGGGGCCCTCCTACGAGCAGTACTTC
CASSLTGGPSYEQYF
>TRBV14|.|TRBJ2-3|.
TGTGCCAGCAGCGTCCGGGGGGATACGCAGTATTTT
CASSVRGDTQYF
>TRBV2|.|TRBJ2-1|.
TGTGCCAGCAGTGAAATACGGACAGTCAATGAGCAGTTCTTC
CASSEIRTVNEQFF
>TRBV6-5|TRBD1|TRBJ2-7|.
TGTGCCAGCAGTTACTCGGACAGGGGCTACGAGCAGTACTTC
CASSYSDRGYEQYF
>TRBV7-9|.|TRBJ1-2|.
TGTGCCAGCAGCCCCGTCGGTGGCTACACCTTC
CASSPVGGYTF
>TRBV30|.|TRBJ1-4|.
TGTGCCTGGAGTGCCCCCGGTAATGAAAAACTGTTTTTT
CAWSAPGNEKLFF
>TRBV21-1|.|TRBJ1-5|once
TGTGCCAGCCCGGGCAGGGGAAATAGCAATCAGCCCCAGCATTTT
CASPGRGNSNQPQHF
>TRBV19|TRBD2|TRBJ2-3|.
TGTGCCAGTAGTATAAGAGGGACTAGTCCCACAGATACGCAGTATTTT
CASSIRGTSPTDTQYF
>TRBV10-3|.|TRBJ1-2|.
TGTGCCATCAGTGAGTCTCGTGGGGGCAGGGGTGACTATGGCTACACCTTC
CAISESRGGRGDYGYTF
>TRBV11-2|TRBD1|TRBJ1-1|.
TGTGCCAGCAGCTTATTACAGGGGATTGAAGCTTTCTTT
CASSLLQGIEAFF
>TRBV9|TRBD2|TRBJ2-3|.
TGTGCCAGCAGCGTAGGGCGGGAGATTTTCGCAGATACGCAGTATTTT
CASSVGREIFADTQYF
>TRBV6-5|.|TRBJ2-5|.
TGTGCCAGCAGTTCTCCCTCCAGTGGGGGGAAGACCCAGTACTTC
CASSSPSSGGKTQYF
>TRBV7-9|TRBD2|TRBJ2-7|.
TGTGCCAGCAGCAACCTAGCGGGGGGGGGCGAGCAGTACTTC
CASSNLAGGGEQYF
>TRBV6-5|.|TRBJ1-1|.
TGTGCCAGCAATCATTTACAGGGTAACACTGAAGCTTTCTTT
CASNHLQGNTEAFF
>TRBV19|.|TRBJ2-2|.
TGTGCCAGTAGTATCGGAGGGGGGGCGAACACCGGGGAGCTGTTTTTT
CASSIGGGANTGELFF
>TRBV29-1|TRBD1|TRBJ2-7|.
TGCAGCGCCGCCGGGACAGGGGGAGGCGAGCAGTACTTC
CSAAGTGGGEQYF
>TRBV28|.|TRBJ2-3|.
TGTGCCGTCCGGGAACCGCCCAGCACAGATACGCAGTATTTT
CAVREPPSTDTQYF
>TRBV6-5|TRBD1|TRBJ2-7|.
TGTGCCAGCAGTTACCCAGGGGGATACGAGCAGTACTTC
CASSYPGGYEQYF
>TRBV18|.|TRBJ2-7|.
TGTGCCAGCTCACCACCTGGGACTTACGAGCAGTACTTC
CASSPPGTYEQYF
>TRBV20-1|.|TRBJ1-1|few
TGCAGTGCTAGGGAGCTTGAAGCTTTCTTT
CSARELEAFF
>TRBV19|TRBD1|TRBJ2-5|.
TGTGCCAGTAGTCACTCCCAGGGACAGCGTGCCCAGACCCAGTACTTC
CASSHSQGQRAQTQYF
>TRBV4-1|.|TRBJ2-2|.
TGCGCCAGCAGCCTACCTGATTGGAGGCGAGACACCGGGGAGCTGTTTTTT
CASSLPDWRRDTGELFF
>TRBV2|TRBD1|TRBJ2-3|.
TGTGCCAGCATTGGACAGGGCGCAGATACGCAGTATTTT
CASIGQGADTQYF
>TRBV13|.|TRBJ2-7|.
TGTGCCAGCAGCTTAGGGTATGGGGTGGACAGGACTACCCACGAGCAGTACTTC
CASSLGYGVDRTTHEQYF
>TRBV10-2|.|TRBJ1-6|.
TGCGCCAGCAGTGAAACCGGGGGAAATTCACCCCTCCACTTT
CASSETGGNSPLHF
>TRBV27|TRBD2|TRBJ2-1|.
TGTGCCAGCAGTTTGGAGCGGGGGGGGCCCCACAATGAGCAGTTCTTC
CASSLERGGPHNEQFF
>TRBV28|TRBD1|TRBJ2-7|.
TGTGCCAGCAGTTCTGGGACAGTCCTTTCCTACGAGCAGTACTTC
CASSSGTVLSYEQYF
>TRBV18|TRBD1|TRBJ2-5|.
TGTGCCAGCTCACCATTGGACAGGGGTGAGACCCAGTACTTC
CASSPLDRGETQYF
>TRBV28|TRBD1|TRBJ1-5|.
TGTGCCAGCAGTTTTACACAGGGGGGGATTGGGAGCAATCAGCCCCAGCATTTT
CASSFTQGGIGSNQPQHF
>TRBV10-3|.|TRBJ1-6|.
TGTGCCATCAGCCCCACAGACCAGCCCTCACCCCTCCACTTT
CAISPTDQPSPLHF
>TRBV10-3|.|TRBJ2-1|.
TGTGCCATCAGTGATTCCTCGATAAAGGGGGACAATGAGCAGTTCTTC
CAISDSSIKGDNEQFF
>TRBV7-9|.|TRBJ1-1|.
TGTGCCAGCAGCTTAGTACAGGGGAACACTGAAGCTTTCTTT
CASSLVQGNTEAFF
>TRBV5-4|.|TRBJ1-4|.
TGTGCCAGCAGCTGGGGGGTTAATGAAAAACTGTTTTTT
CASSWGVNEKLFF
>TRBV27|TRBD2|TRBJ2-3|.
TGTGCCAGCAGGGCTAGCGGGAGCCTCGGGGCAGATACGCAGTATTTT
CASRASGSLGADTQYF
>TRBV10-3|.|TRBJ2-1|once
TGTGCCATCAGTGAGGGCGGAGGGCTCAATGAGCAGTTCTTC
CAISEGGGLNEQFF
>TRBV13|TRBD2|TRBJ2-4|.
TGTGCCAGCAGCCCCCCTAGCGGGGAGGGCGCCAAAAACATTCAGTACTTC
CASSPPSGEGAKNIQYF
>TRBV9|.|TRBJ1-1|.
TGTGCCAGCAGCGTAGGAAGGGGCGGGGTGTTGAACACTGAAGCTTTCTTT
CASSVGRGGVLNTEAFF
>TRBV30|TRBD1|TRBJ2-6|.
TGTGCCTGGTCCGGCTTCCACCGGGACAGGAGAACCTCGGTCTCTGGGGCCAACGTCCTGACTTTC
CAWSGFHRDRRTSVSGANVLTF
>TRBV29-1|TRBD1|TRBJ2-4|.
TGCAGCGCCCAGGGGGACCGGGCCAAAAACATTCAGTACTTC
CSAQGDRAKNIQYF
>TRBV29-1|TRBD1|TRBJ2-1|.
TGCAGCGTTCTTCCGGGACAGGGAAACAATGAGCAGTTCTTC
CSVLPGQGNNEQFF
>TRBV6-1|.|TRBJ1-4|.
TGTGCCAGCAGTTCACAAACAGGTCTTGAAAAACTGTTTTTT
CASSSQTGLEKLFF
>TRBV18|TRBD1|TRBJ1-4|once
TGTGCCAGCTCACCCCAGGGGGCAGCTGAAAAACTGTTTTTT
CASSPQGAAEKLFF
>TRBV5-1|TRBD1|TRBJ1-1|.
TGCGCCAGCAGCTCGGGACAGGGAGTCACTGAAGCTTTCTTT
CASSSGQGVTEAFF
>TRBV9|TRBD1|TRBJ1-4|.
TGTGCCAGCAGCGTAGGGGGACAGAATGAAAAACTGTTTTTT
CASSVGGQNEKLFF
>TRBV14|TRBD2|TRBJ2-7|.
TGTGCCAGCAGCCAAGAGACTAGCTTCTACGAGCAGTACTTC
CASSQETSFYEQYF
>TRBV4-1|.|TRBJ2-3|.
TGCGCCAGCAGCCACCTGACAGGTGGGGGCACAGATACGCAGTATTTT
CASSHLTGGGTDTQYF
>TRBV7-9|TRBD1|TRBJ2-2|.
TGTGCCAGCACCGTACAGGGGCCTACGAACACCGGGGAGCTGTTTTTT
CASTVQGPTNTGELFF
>TRBV5-1|TRBD1|TRBJ2-7|.
TGCGCCAGCAGCTATGACAGGGCGGACTACGAGCAGTACTTC
CASSYDRADYEQYF
>TRBV27|TRBD1|TRBJ1-5|once
TGTGCCACTCACAAGATCGGACAGGGAGAAAACAATCAGCCCCAGCATTTT
CATHKIGQGENNQPQHF
>TRBV5-1|TRBD2|TRBJ2-1|.
TGCGCCAGCACGGGGTCTAGCGGTTACAATGAGCAGTTCTTC
CASTGSSGYNEQFF